The table lists the clone carrying this T cell receptor beta chain with a few counts. UMIs and a universal primer site were added when TCR cDNA was made by 5'RACE template switching. TCRdb re-called the 5' RACE reads with MiXCR, one entry per CDR3 protein. The repertoire holds approximately 330,000 distinct CDR3 sequences, about an eighth seen once, with more than 3% in the top ten. The data belong to a study of T cells after yellow fever vaccination. The wider study: SMART-Seq v4 Ultra Low Input served to prepare low-cell-number fractions.

V gave up 2 bases and J gave up 5 bases; unmatched junction bases: 10. This CDR3 is 16 amino acids long. Germline values: CDR1 SGHRS, CDR2 YFSETQ. The receptor was isolated from a man aged 18 to 30 who received the YFV17D yellow fever vaccine. The material was CD4+ T cells sorted from PBMCs, obtained 15 days after the yellow fever booster vaccination. The chain couples TRBV5-1 to TRBJ2-5; TRBD2 matches at 9 bases. As DNA, the CDR3 is TGCGCCAGCAGCTTCGCGGGGGGGCTCCCCGGTGAGACCCAGTACTTC. Encoded protein: CASSFAGGLPGETQYF.